The 7 T cell receptor beta chains presented below share a single source sample, sequenced in a study of blood T cell repertoires in COVID-19. The table came from immunoSEQ multiplex PCR; TCRdb's copy has only in-frame clones and leaves some out. The sample has 200,000 to 250,000 clones; 75% to 90% are singletons. The sequencing input was PBMCs or T cells enriched from blood (not recorded which). All receptors come from a woman aged 40 to 49 with acute COVID-19.

V is TRBV3-1 (or the pseudogene TRBV3-2) and J is TRBJ1-4; TRBD1 aligns across 7 bases. Germline V gene data show CDR1 as LGHDT and CDR2 as YNNKEL (reference sequence). This CDR3 has 16 amino acids. The V gene end was trimmed by 2 bases and the J gene end by 4 bases; junction bases not matched to a gene: 7. CDR3 region: CASSQYRAGGNEKLFF. CDR3 bases: TGTGCCAGCAGCCAATATCGGGCAGGGGGTAATGAAAAACTGTTTTTT.

This clone showed up many times. The rearrangement uses TRBV19 and TRBJ1-2, with 7 bases fitting TRBD1. Germline V gene data show CDR1 as LNHDA and CDR2 as SQIVND (reference sequence). The CDR3 length is 13 residues. Unmatched junction bases numbered 6, after V lost 3 bases and J lost 8 bases. The CDR3 is CASSIARTGGYTF. The CDR3 DNA is TGTGCCAGTAGTATCGCCCGGACAGGAGGCTACACCTTC. The full variable domain, in which reference TRBV19 and TRBJ1-2 provide the parts outside the CDR3, is DGGITQSPKYLFRKEGQNVTLSCEQNLNHDAMYWYRQDPGQGLRLIYYSQIVNDFQKGDIAEGYSVSREKKESFPLTVTSAQKNPTAFYLCASSIARTGGYTFGSGTRLTVV.

This clone came up a few times. This chain links TRBV5-1 with TRBJ2-7; 8 bases line up with TRBD1. With 4 bases clipped from V and 3 bases from J, the junction kept 3 bases outside the gene matches. The CDR3 is 13 residues long. The V gene's germline CDR1 is SGHRS and CDR2 YFSETQ. CDR3 loop: CASSPDRVYEQYF. DNA of the CDR3: TGCGCCAGCAGCCCGGACAGGGTCTACGAGCAGTACTTC.

V gene TRBV19 combines with J gene TRBJ1-5; 8 bases map to TRBD1. The CDR3 extends over 14 amino acids. Trimming took 7 bases from V and 5 from J; bases not matched to a gene: 7. The germline V gene has CDR1 LNHDA and CDR2 SQIVND (reference sequence). CDR3 region: CASTGQGRDQPQHF. CDR3 DNA sequence: TGTGCCAGTACCGGACAGGGACGGGATCAGCCCCAGCATTTT.

The J gene is TRBJ2-6, the V gene TRBV2; no reliable D call. Germline CDR1 is SNHLY and CDR2 is FYNNEI. V was pared by 4 bases and J by 7 bases, with 11 bases between. The CDR3 extends over 14 amino acids. The CDR3 DNA follows: TGTGCCAGCAGTGTTCCCCGAGGAGCCAACGTCCTGACTTTC. Translated: CASSVPRGANVLTF.

This rearrangement joins TRBV5-8 to TRBJ1-1; D call uncertain. The ends were cut back, 2 bases at V and 1 base at J, with 6 bases in the middle. CDR1 and CDR2 from the germline V gene are SGHTS and YDEGEE. The CDR3 has 13 amino acids. The CDR3 coding sequence is TGTGCCAGCAGCTTCGGTTGGAACACTGAAGCTTTCTTT. This codes for CASSFGWNTEAFF.

This clone showed up just once. The chain is built from TRBV2 and TRBJ1-5; 9 bases are a match to TRBD1. With 4 bases clipped from V and 4 bases from J, the junction kept 2 bases outside the gene matches. Germline values: CDR1 SNHLY, CDR2 FYNNEI. The CDR3 length is 14 residues. CDR3 sequence: CASSGDRDNQPQHF. The CDR3, as DNA: TGTGCCAGCAGTGGGGACAGGGATAATCAGCCCCAGCATTTT.